Below are 30 T cell receptor beta chains sequenced from a single sample in a study of blood T cell repertoires in COVID-19. Using immunoSEQ multiplex PCR, the repertoire was profiled, and TCRdb retains in-frame clones only, with some absent. The table records about 85,000 clones, around 89% of them present only once. The sample comprised peripheral blood. All receptors derive from an elderly woman with active or convalescent COVID-19.

The genes are TRBV5-1 and TRBJ2-7, with 9 bases matching TRBD1. The trim removed 4 bases at V and 6 bases at J, leaving 11 bases unmatched. The CDR3 contains 15 residues. The germline V gene encodes CDR1 SGHRS and CDR2 YFSETQ. The CDR3 spells CASSPGTGLSREQYF. DNA for the CDR3: TGCGCCAGCAGCCCCGGGACAGGGTTAAGTCGCGAGCAGTACTTC.

V usage is TRBV27 and J usage is TRBJ1-1; 8 bases match TRBD1. J was trimmed by 3 bases and V by 5 bases; bases with no gene match: 11. CDR3 length: 16 residues. Germline V CDR1 and CDR2: MNHEY, SMNVEV (reference sequence). CDR3 loop: CASSPNPDRVDTEAFF. Written as DNA, the CDR3 is TGTGCCAGCAGTCCCAACCCGGACAGGGTGGACACTGAAGCTTTCTTT.

V gene TRBV27 combines with J gene TRBJ2-3; the match to TRBD2 covers 9 bases. Unmatched junction bases numbered 3, after V lost 0 bases and J lost 2 bases. The CDR3 is 16 residues long. CDR1 and CDR2 from the germline V gene are MNHEY and SMNVEV (reference sequence). CDR3 sequence reads: CASSLSSGGLTDTQYF. The CDR3 nucleotides are TGTGCCAGCAGTTTATCTAGCGGGGGCCTCACAGATACGCAGTATTTT.

CDR3 DNA sequence: TGTGCCAGCAGCACCGACCCGACTAGAGCCGGCGAGCAGTACTTC. Residues: CASSTDPTRAGEQYF. V and J are TRBV5-4 and TRBJ2-7; a weak D match, TRBD2 (6 bases). The CDR3 runs 15 residues. Trimming pared 4 bases from V and 6 bases from J, leaving 20 bases between. CDR1 is SGHNT and CDR2 is YYREEE in the germline V gene (reference sequence).

The gene calls are TRBV3-1 (or the pseudogene TRBV3-2) and TRBJ2-5, with TRBD1 matching over 7 bases. V dropped 2 bases and J dropped 5; count of bases not matched to a gene: 2. The CDR3 length is 13 residues. Germline-derived CDR1 and CDR2 are LGHDT and YNNKEL (reference sequence). CDR3: CASSQRGGETQYF. The CDR3 DNA reads TGTGCCAGCAGCCAAAGAGGGGGCGAGACCCAGTACTTC.

CDR3: CASSSGGSGRRSYNEQFF. The CDR3 DNA follows: TGTGCCAGCAGCTCCGGTGGTAGCGGGAGGCGCTCCTACAATGAGCAGTTCTTC. This chain connects TRBV7-2 to TRBJ2-1; TRBD2 matches at 10 bases. J gave up 0 bases and V 4 bases, and 9 bases lay outside the gene matches. The CDR3 extends over 18 amino acids. Germline V gene sequence: CDR1 SGHTA, CDR2 FQGNSA.

The CDR3 region is CASSSGTSTYEQYF. The CDR3 DNA follows: TGTGCCAGCAGTTCCGGGACTAGTACCTACGAGCAGTACTTC. The chain links TRBV27 to TRBJ2-7, with 8 bases matching TRBD2. Germline V gene lookup returns CDR1 MNHEY and CDR2 SMNVEV (reference sequence). V lost 4 bases to trimming and J lost 2 bases; unmatched junction nucleotides: 4. The CDR3 contains 14 residues.

The J gene is TRBJ1-2, the V gene TRBV28; 8 bases agree with TRBD1. The CDR3 has 12 residues. V shed 8 bases, J shed 7 bases, and the junction held 6 bases outside the gene matches. The V gene's germline CDR1 is MDHEN and CDR2 SYDVKM. The CDR3 DNA sequence: TGTGCCAGCCAGACAGGGGTGGGTGGCTACACCTTC. Its translation is CASQTGVGGYTF.

The V gene is TRBV18, the J gene TRBJ2-5; possible D gene TRBD2, 5 bases. The V end lost 2 bases, the J end lost 1 base, and 8 bases lay between the germline ends. From germline, CDR1 is KGHSH and CDR2 LQKENI. There are 14 residues in the CDR3. CDR3 sequence: CASSPMRAQETQYF. The DNA for the CDR3 is TGTGCCAGCTCACCAATGCGGGCCCAAGAGACCCAGTACTTC.

V usage is TRBV2 and J usage is TRBJ1-4; 8 nucleotides align to TRBD1. Germline CDR1 SNHLY, CDR2 FYNNEI. The CDR3 loop spans 15 amino acids. V lost 7 bases and J lost 3; bases outside the gene matches: 7. Here the CDR3 DNA reads TGTGCCAGCATTTTTCCGACAGGGGCTAATGAAAAACTGTTTTTT. Its translation: CASIFPTGANEKLFF.

The chain links TRBV19 to TRBJ1-2; 8 nucleotides align to TRBD1. The CDR3 extends over 18 amino acids. V trimming: 7 bases; J trimming: 8 bases; junction bases outside the gene matches: 24. CDR1 is LNHDA, CDR2 SQIVND, per germline (reference sequence). This CDR3 reads CASIGLGQGPQPVTGYTF. CDR3 coding DNA: TGTGCCAGTATCGGCCTTGGACAGGGCCCTCAGCCGGTGACCGGCTACACCTTC.

V usage is TRBV19 and J usage is TRBJ2-1; TRBD1 matches 7 bases. The CDR3 runs to 17 residues. Trimming cost V 2 bases and J 0 bases; bases outside gene matches: 7. The germline CDR1 and CDR2 sequences are LNHDA and SQIVND (reference sequence). The CDR3 region is CASSITHRGGSYNEQFF. The CDR3 nucleotides read TGTGCCAGTAGTATAACACACAGGGGTGGCTCCTACAATGAGCAGTTCTTC.

This clone was observed a handful of times. This chain connects TRBV3-1 (or the pseudogene TRBV3-2) to TRBJ2-7; 9 bases align to TRBD2. The CDR3 runs 15 residues. CDR1 and CDR2 (germline): LGHDT, YNNKEL (reference sequence). Germline trimming cut 1 base from V and 9 bases from J; bases unmatched to any gene: 10. CDR3 DNA sequence: TGTGCCAGCAGCCAAGGACTAGCGGATTCTACGACGCAGTACTTC. Protein: CASSQGLADSTTQYF.

This chain joins TRBV21-1 and TRBJ1-2; the table's D call, TRBD1, was not checked against the DNA. TRBV21-1 is marked as a pseudogene. The CDR3 has 14 amino acids. The CDR3 nucleotides are TGTGCCAGCATCCTGGACAGGGGGGGCTATGGCTACACCTTC. Its protein is CASILDRGGYGYTF.

The rearrangement joins TRBV19 to TRBJ2-1, with 9 bases aligning to TRBD2. The CDR3 extends over 18 amino acids. J was trimmed by 0 bases and V by 5 bases; bases with no gene match: 11. Germline V lookup: CDR1 LNHDA, CDR2 SQIVND (reference sequence). This CDR3 is CASSPRRTSASSYNEQFF. The CDR3 nucleotides read TGTGCCAGTAGTCCACGCAGGACTAGCGCCAGCTCCTACAATGAGCAGTTCTTC.

This chain uses TRBV29-1 with TRBJ1-2; D perhaps matches TRBD1 (6 bases). This CDR3 spans 12 amino acids. The germline CDR1 and CDR2 sequences are SQVTM and ANQGSEA. The V end lost 8 bases, the J end lost 2 bases, and 12 bases lay between the germline ends. Here the CDR3 DNA reads TGCAGCCTTGGGGGGACAAACTATGGCTACACCTTC. Translation: CSLGGTNYGYTF.

The V call is TRBV6-6, the J call TRBJ1-1; 7 positions agree with TRBD1. CDR1 MNHNY and CDR2 SVGAGI come from the germline V gene (reference sequence). The CDR3 extends over 15 amino acids. Trimming removed 6 bases from V and 1 base from J; junction bases left unmatched: 8. The CDR3 coding sequence is TGTGCCAGCAGCAACACAGGGGCGGCGAACACTGAAGCTTTCTTT. This gives the protein CASSNTGAANTEAFF.

The chain carries TRBV28 and TRBJ2-1; the D gene is possibly TRBD2 (6 bases). The V gene's germline CDR1 is MDHEN and CDR2 SYDVKM. This CDR3 spans 15 amino acids. The V and J ends lost 6 bases and 3 bases respectively, with 15 bases between them. The CDR3 loop reads CASSVVGRDYNEQFF. As DNA, the CDR3 is TGTGCCAGCAGCGTAGTCGGGCGGGACTACAATGAGCAGTTCTTC.

This chain links TRBV29-1 with TRBJ1-2, with 11 bases lining up with TRBD1. This CDR3 spans 13 amino acids. V shed 7 bases and J 2 bases; nucleotides not matched to a gene: 3. Germline CDR1 is SQVTM and CDR2 is ANQGSEA. The CDR3 sequence is CSARDRGNYGYTF. In DNA form, the CDR3 reads TGCAGCGCTCGGGACAGGGGGAACTATGGCTACACCTTC.

The chain has TRBV7-6 and TRBJ1-4; 7 positions match TRBD1. Germline loops: CDR1 SGHVS, CDR2 FNYEAQ. CDR3 length: 15 residues. V shed 5 bases and J 4 bases; nucleotides not matched to a gene: 7. The CDR3 loop is CASSPRDSFNEKLFF. The CDR3 DNA follows: TGTGCCAGCAGCCCACGGGACAGTTTTAATGAAAAACTGTTTTTT. Full variable domain (remainder filled in from reference TRBV7-6 and TRBJ1-4): GAGVSQSPRYKVTKRGQDVALRCDPISGHVSLYWYRQALGQGPEFLTYFNYEAQQDKSGLPNDRFSAERPEGSISTLTIQRTEQRDSAMYRCASSPRDSFNEKLFFGSGTQLSVL.

This clone was seen only once. The chain links TRBV3-1 (or the pseudogene TRBV3-2) to TRBJ1-1, with 7 bases that match TRBD1. Germline values: CDR1 LGHDT, CDR2 YNNKEL (reference sequence). V was pared by 4 bases and J by 3 bases, with 2 bases of the junction left unmatched. The CDR3 is 13 amino acids. This chain's CDR3 is CASSPQGDTEAFF. The CDR3 nucleotides are TGTGCCAGCAGCCCGCAGGGGGACACTGAAGCTTTCTTT.

This clone was observed a handful of times. The V call is TRBV4-3, the J call TRBJ1-5; D is unclear. Germline assignment: CDR1 LGHNA and CDR2 YSLEER. V lost 1 base to trimming and J lost 6 bases, with 10 bases between them. The CDR3 contains 14 residues. CDR3: CASSQGLGSQPQHF. The DNA of the CDR3 is TGCGCCAGCAGCCAAGGTTTGGGGAGTCAGCCCCAGCATTTT.

The chain recombines TRBV2 with TRBJ1-3; weak D call: TRBD1 (5 bases). The CDR3 is made up of 12 amino acids. Trimming took off 8 bases at V and 0 bases at J, with 5 bases between the two ends. CDR1 SNHLY and CDR2 FYNNEI come from the germline V gene. The CDR3 region has the DNA TGTGCCAGCGGGGCCTCTGGAAACACCATATATTTT. Its translation: CASGASGNTIYF.

The count of this clone is one. The chain recombines TRBV6-5 with TRBJ2-1; TRBD2 might be the D (5 bases). This CDR3 has 13 residues. CDR1 and CDR2 from the germline V gene are MNHEY and SVGAGI. Trimming left V 2 bases short and J 5 bases short, with 7 bases between. CDR3 residues: CASSYRGDNEQFF. The CDR3 bases are TGTGCCAGCAGTTACCGGGGTGACAATGAGCAGTTCTTC.

The chain uses TRBV28 and TRBJ2-1; a weak D match, TRBD2 (6 bases). This CDR3 contains 15 residues. V lost 6 bases and J 1 base, leaving 13 bases between the germline ends. In germline, CDR1 is MDHEN, CDR2 SYDVKM. DNA of the CDR3: TGTGCCAGCAGGTTGGGGGAGGTTTCCTACAATGAGCAGTTCTTC. This translates into CASRLGEVSYNEQFF.

The chain links TRBV28 to TRBJ1-2; 8 bases fit TRBD1. Germline V CDR1 and CDR2: MDHEN, SYDVKM. The CDR3 spans 15 residues. J gave up 3 bases and V 8 bases, and 11 bases lay outside the gene matches. As DNA, the CDR3 is TGTGCCAGCTATTCGGCAGGGGGCGCCGACTATGGCTACACCTTC. Amino acid sequence: CASYSAGGADYGYTF.

V is TRBV28 and J is TRBJ1-2; D remains unclear. Trimming shortened V by 6 bases and J by 0 bases, and 8 bases separated the two germline ends. Germline lookup yields CDR1 MDHEN and CDR2 SYDVKM. This CDR3 is built from 13 residues. CDR3 sequence reads: CASSLGANYGYTF. The CDR3 bases are TGTGCCAGCAGCCTTGGAGCTAACTATGGCTACACCTTC.

In this sample, this clone turned up a few times. The genes are TRBV5-1 and TRBJ2-1, with TRBD1 matching over 10 bases. CDR1 and CDR2 from the germline V gene are SGHRS and YFSETQ. The CDR3 covers 18 residues. V gave up 3 bases and J gave up 6 bases; unmatched junction bases: 15. This CDR3 reads CASSSYPPGQGTSNEQFF. The CDR3 nucleotides read TGCGCCAGCAGCTCCTACCCACCGGGACAGGGGACAAGCAATGAGCAGTTCTTC.

The chain links TRBV28 to TRBJ1-4; 7 bases match TRBD1. The ends lost 5 bases at V and 0 bases at J; junction bases unmatched: 3. This CDR3 contains 15 residues. From germline, CDR1 is MDHEN and CDR2 SYDVKM. CDR3 sequence (DNA): TGTGCCAGCAGTCAAACAGGGGCAACTAATGAAAAACTGTTTTTT. It yields the protein CASSQTGATNEKLFF.

V is TRBV2 and J is TRBJ1-1, with 7 bases fitting TRBD1. There are 12 residues in the CDR3. Germline trimming cut 6 bases from V and 10 bases from J; bases unmatched to any gene: 8. Germline V gene data show CDR1 as SNHLY and CDR2 as FYNNEI. CDR3 region: CASSDRVPRAFF. The CDR3 nucleotides are TGTGCCAGCAGCGACAGGGTACCCAGAGCTTTCTTT.